The 18 T cell receptor beta chains reported below all come from one sample, sequenced in a study of identical twins. TCRdb ran MiXCR on the 5' RACE reads and lists one entry per CDR3 protein. Of approximately 250,000 distinct CDR3 sequences in the sample, 6.5% were seen once. This sample was shared with a second study, whose subject was T cells expressing NK-cell markers.

Sequences were obtained from CD8+ T cells sorted from blood. The receptors shown here come from a woman aged 18-30 years in good health.

The V call is TRBV12-3 or TRBV12-4, the J call TRBJ1-3, with 8 bases fitting TRBD1. J was trimmed by 4 bases and V by 7 bases; bases with no gene match: 3. The CDR3 loop spans 13 amino acids. The CDR3 coding sequence is TGTGCCAGCACCGGGGACAGGGGAAACACCATATATTTT. This encodes CASTGDRGNTIYF.

This clonotype was detected a few times. This rearrangement joins TRBV5-6 to TRBJ2-7, with TRBD2 as a possible D gene (6 bases). Trimming took 7 bases from V and 3 from J, leaving 14 bases between them. CDR3 size: 13 residues. The germline CDR1 and CDR2 sequences are SGHDT and YYEEEE. The CDR3 loop reads CASLGGSGYEQYF. The CDR3 DNA sequence: TGTGCCAGCCTGGGGGGTAGCGGCTACGAGCAGTACTTC. The variable domain in full, with the rest retrieved from reference TRBV5-6 and TRBJ2-7, is DAGVTQSPTHLIKTRGQQVTLRCSPKSGHDTVSWYQQALGQGPQFIFQYYEEEERQRGNFPDRFSGHQFPNYSSELNVNALLLGDSALYLCASLGGSGYEQYFGPGTRLTVT.

In its sample, this clonotype was seen a few times. V is TRBV3-1 and J is TRBJ1-3; 9 bases map to TRBD1. The CDR3 is 15 amino acids. Germline V lookup: CDR1 LGHDT, CDR2 YNNKEL (reference sequence). With V trimmed by 4 bases and J by 2 bases, 3 bases remained unmatched. The DNA of the CDR3 is TGTGCCAGCAGCCGAACAGGGGGCACTGGAAACACCATATATTTT. This gives the protein CASSRTGGTGNTIYF.

In this sample, this clonotype turned up a few times. The chain uses TRBV9 and TRBJ1-4; no reliable D call. Trimming shortened V by 0 bases and J by 8 bases, and 11 bases separated the two germline ends. The germline V gene encodes CDR1 SGDLS and CDR2 YYNGEE. The CDR3 contains 14 residues. The CDR3, as DNA: TGTGCCAGCAGCGTAGCGGGCTGGAAAGAAAAACTGTTTTTT. The encoded protein is CASSVAGWKEKLFF.

The V call is TRBV28, the J call TRBJ2-1; the D gene is possibly TRBD2 (6 bases). The J call may be in error: the DNA end matches TRBJ2-7 better. The germline CDR1 and CDR2 sequences are MDHEN and SYDVKM. This CDR3 is built from 15 residues. The CDR3 DNA reads TGTGCCAGCCGCGGGAACCCGAGCTCCTACAATGAGCAGTACTTC. Translated: CASRGNPSSYNEQYF.

The chain combines TRBV20-1 with TRBJ2-2; D may correspond to TRBD1 or TRBD2 (5 bases each). The CDR3 totals 14 residues. Germline assignment: CDR1 DFQATT and CDR2 SNEGSKA (reference sequence). Trimming left V 5 bases short and J 5 bases short, with 15 bases between. In nucleotides, the CDR3 is TGCAGTGCTGGGGACGAGAGCGAAACCGGGGAGCTGTTTTTT. Amino acid sequence: CSAGDESETGELFF.

This clonotype was seen a few times. The V gene is TRBV5-6, the J gene TRBJ2-7; D remains ambiguous. Germline V gene sequence: CDR1 SGHDT, CDR2 YYEEEE. The CDR3 totals 12 residues. The germline V and J ends were trimmed by 6 bases and 5 bases, with 12 bases remaining between them. The CDR3 DNA reads TGTGCCAGCACGGTGTACGGAGACGAGCAGTACTTC. Translation gives CASTVYGDEQYF.

The chain employs TRBV12-3 or TRBV12-4 and TRBJ2-7; 8 nucleotides line up with TRBD1. The CDR3 has 15 amino acids. V shed 4 bases and J 9 bases; nucleotides not matched to a gene: 14. CDR3 in amino acids: CASSYLRGQKVVQYF. CDR3 DNA: TGTGCCAGCAGTTACCTCAGGGGGCAAAAGGTGGTGCAGTACTTC.

This clonotype was observed a handful of times. CDR3 DNA sequence: TGTGCCAGCAGTTTGGACGGGGTGGCGACCTACGAGCAGTACTTC. Translated, it gives CASSLDGVATYEQYF. The chain has TRBV27 and TRBJ2-7; possibly TRBD2 for D (5 bases). The CDR3 runs to 15 residues. Germline assignment: CDR1 MNHEY and CDR2 SMNVEV (reference sequence). V shed 3 bases and J shed 2 bases, with 14 bases lying between them.

This clonotype turned up a few times. The chain has TRBV27 and TRBJ2-7; D gene ambiguous. Germline V gene lookup returns CDR1 MNHEY and CDR2 SMNVEV (reference sequence). Trimming took 2 bases from V and 3 from J, leaving 8 bases between them. CDR3 length equals 13 residues. The CDR3 DNA follows: TGTGCCAGCAGTTTAGGGCACCGCTACGAGCAGTACTTC. It translates to CASSLGHRYEQYF.

The genes are TRBV3-1 and TRBJ2-3; 7 positions agree with TRBD2. The V segment lost 0 bases and the J segment 6 bases; nucleotides outside the gene matches: 9. Germline-derived CDR1 and CDR2 are LGHDT and YNNKEL (reference sequence). The CDR3 has 16 residues. Here the CDR3 DNA reads TGTGCCAGCAGCCAAGATAGGGGTCGGGAGGCGGATACGCAGTATTTT. Translated, it gives CASSQDRGREADTQYF.

This clonotype was picked up many times. The chain combines TRBV7-6 with TRBJ2-1; 9 bases match TRBD2. Germline loops: CDR1 SGHVS, CDR2 FNYEAQ. Trimming took 6 bases from V and 5 from J; bases not matched to a gene: 5. CDR3 size: 14 residues. The DNA of the CDR3 is TGTGCCAGCAGTCGACTAGCGGAGAACAATGAGCAGTTCTTC. Translating it yields CASSRLAENNEQFF.

Ten or more counts support this clonotype. J is TRBJ2-7 and V is TRBV5-6; 8 nucleotides line up with TRBD2. V lost 0 bases to trimming and J lost 2 bases; unmatched junction nucleotides: 4. This CDR3 is built from 15 residues. CDR1 is SGHDT, CDR2 YYEEEE, per germline. Written as DNA, the CDR3 is TGTGCCAGCAGCTTGGTGGCTAGCGGGCCCTACGAGCAGTACTTC. This encodes CASSLVASGPYEQYF.

This clonotype appeared many times. The V and J genes are TRBV5-1 and TRBJ1-1; the D is unclear. Germline assignment: CDR1 SGHRS and CDR2 YFSETQ. Trimming removed 3 bases from V and 5 bases from J, with 8 bases in between. This CDR3 region has 12 residues. The CDR3 loop reads CASSSVGTEAFF. DNA for the CDR3: TGCGCCAGCAGCTCGGTGGGTACTGAAGCTTTCTTT.

There are many counts of this clonotype. This chain connects TRBV3-1 to TRBJ1-1; unclear D gene. The V and J ends lost 1 base and 2 bases respectively, with 11 bases between them. Per the germline V gene, CDR1 is LGHDT and CDR2 is YNNKEL (reference sequence). The CDR3 runs 15 residues. CDR3: CASSQGPRSNTEAFF. DNA of the CDR3: TGTGCCAGCAGCCAAGGCCCGAGATCAAACACTGAAGCTTTCTTT.

This clonotype has a count of ten or more. V is TRBV28 and J is TRBJ1-1; possible D gene TRBD1, 5 bases. Trimming took 8 bases from V and 8 from J, leaving 15 bases between them. In germline, CDR1 is MDHEN, CDR2 SYDVKM. The CDR3 has 12 amino acids. CDR3 bases: TGTGCCAGCCTGGGGGGGAACTGGGAAGCTTTCTTT. It translates to CASLGGNWEAFF.

This clonotype came up a few times. The chain joins TRBV18 to TRBJ2-3; a possible D gene is TRBD1 (5 bases). V lost 0 bases, J lost 1 base, and 11 bases lay in between. CDR3 size: 16 residues. Germline CDR1 and CDR2: KGHSH and LQKENI. CDR3 nucleotide sequence: TGTGCCAGCTCACCACCGGACGAGACAGGCACAGATACGCAGTATTTT. This gives the protein CASSPPDETGTDTQYF.

This clonotype was recorded at least ten times. The chain joins TRBV11-2 to TRBJ2-1; 8 bases map to TRBD2. This CDR3 spans 15 amino acids. The V and J ends lost 4 bases and 8 bases, in that order; junction bases with no gene match: 10. Germline assignment: CDR1 SGHAT and CDR2 FQNNGV. CDR3 sequence (DNA): TGTGCCAGCAGCTCTAATGGGGAAGCGGGAGATGAGCAGTTCTTC. Its translation is CASSSNGEAGDEQFF.